The clone carrying this T cell receptor beta chain was recorded a few times. These data come from a study of OX40 agonist ivuxolimab in advanced cancers. Study overall: The diagnoses of dose-escalation patients were hepatocellular carcinoma, melanoma, renal cell or head and neck cancer.

Measured with immunoSEQ multiplex PCR; TCRdb has only the in-frame clones, and not every one. The sample carries approximately 100,000 clones, about 85% recorded once. CDR3 length: 14 residues. Per the germline V gene, CDR1 is LGHNA and CDR2 is YSLEER. The V and J ends lost 1 base and 4 bases respectively, with 7 bases between them. Samples were taken at baseline and on day 1 of cycles 4 and 7. The J gene is TRBJ1-4, the V gene TRBV4-3; a possible D gene is TRBD1 (5 bases). The sequence was collected from an adult with an advanced solid tumor such as melanoma, head and neck, liver or kidney cancer. The starting material was CD4+ or CD8+ T cells sorted from blood, obtained in a trial of the OX40 agonist ivuxolimab. Here the CDR3 reads CASSQGGLNEKLFF. CDR3 DNA sequence: TGCGCCAGCAGCCAAGGGGGCCTTAATGAAAAACTGTTTTTT.